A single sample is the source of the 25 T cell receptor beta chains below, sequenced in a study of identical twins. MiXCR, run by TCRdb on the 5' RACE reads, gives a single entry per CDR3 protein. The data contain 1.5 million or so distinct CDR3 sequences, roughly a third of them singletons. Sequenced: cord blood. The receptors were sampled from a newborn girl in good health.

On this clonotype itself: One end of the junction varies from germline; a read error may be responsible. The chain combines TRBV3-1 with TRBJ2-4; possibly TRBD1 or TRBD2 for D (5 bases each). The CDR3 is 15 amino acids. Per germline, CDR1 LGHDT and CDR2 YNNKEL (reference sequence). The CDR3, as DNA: TGTGTCAGCAGCCAAGAGGGGCTAGCCAAAAACATTCAGTACTTC. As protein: CVSSQEGLAKNIQYF.

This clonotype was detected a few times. Written as DNA, the CDR3 is TGTGCCAGCTCCGGGGAGGCCGGGGTTTGGACAGATACGCAGTATTTT. Its translation is CASSGEAGVWTDTQYF. J is TRBJ2-3 and V is TRBV18; TRBD2 is a possible D gene (6 bases). This CDR3 spans 16 amino acids. The ends were cut back, 6 bases at V and 3 bases at J, with 19 bases in the middle. Germline V gene lookup returns CDR1 KGHSH and CDR2 LQKENI.

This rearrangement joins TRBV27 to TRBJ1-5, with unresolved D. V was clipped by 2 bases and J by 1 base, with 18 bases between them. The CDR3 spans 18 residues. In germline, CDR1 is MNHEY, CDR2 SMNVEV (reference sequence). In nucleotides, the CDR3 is TGTGCCAGCAGTTTAAGGGTTCGTGGGATACGAAGCAATCAGCCCCAGCATTTT. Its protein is CASSLRVRGIRSNQPQHF.

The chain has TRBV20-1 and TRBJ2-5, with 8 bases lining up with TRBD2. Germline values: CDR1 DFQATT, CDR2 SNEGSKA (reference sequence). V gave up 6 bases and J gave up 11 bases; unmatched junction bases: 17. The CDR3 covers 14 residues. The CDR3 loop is CSARGGNSYNEQYF. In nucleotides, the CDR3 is TGCAGTGCCCGCGGGGGGAACTCCTACAATGAGCAGTACTTC.

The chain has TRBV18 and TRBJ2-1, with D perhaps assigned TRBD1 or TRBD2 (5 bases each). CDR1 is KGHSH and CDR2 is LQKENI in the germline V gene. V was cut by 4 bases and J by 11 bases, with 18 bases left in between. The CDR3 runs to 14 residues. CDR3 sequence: CASSRAVQEAQQFF. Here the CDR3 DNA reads TGTGCCAGCTCACGGGCTGTACAGGAGGCCCAGCAGTTCTTC.

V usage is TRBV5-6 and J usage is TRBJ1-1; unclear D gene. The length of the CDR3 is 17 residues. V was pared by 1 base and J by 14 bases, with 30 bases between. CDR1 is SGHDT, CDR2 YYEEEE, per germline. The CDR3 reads CASSLTPSGRAYNEQFF. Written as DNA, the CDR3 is TGTGCCAGCAGCTTGACCCCTAGCGGGAGGGCATACAATGAGCAGTTCTTT. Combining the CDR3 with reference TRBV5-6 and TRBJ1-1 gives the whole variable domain DAGVTQSPTHLIKTRGQQVTLRCSPKSGHDTVSWYQQALGQGPQFIFQYYEEEERQRGNFPDRFSGHQFPNYSSELNVNALLLGDSALYLCASSLTPSGRAYNEQFFGQGTRLTVV.

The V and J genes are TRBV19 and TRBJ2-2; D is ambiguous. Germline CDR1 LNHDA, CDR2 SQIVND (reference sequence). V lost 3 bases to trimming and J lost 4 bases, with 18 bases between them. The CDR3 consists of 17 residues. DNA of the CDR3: TGTGCCAGTAGTATCCCCTGGAACTCTGGTGGCACCGGGGAGCTGTTTTTT. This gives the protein CASSIPWNSGGTGELFF.

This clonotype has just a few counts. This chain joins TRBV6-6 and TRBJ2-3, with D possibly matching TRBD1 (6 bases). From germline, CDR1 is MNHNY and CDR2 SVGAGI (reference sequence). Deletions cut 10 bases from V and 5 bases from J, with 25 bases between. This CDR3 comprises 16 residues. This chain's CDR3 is CATRRVGANPGDTQYF. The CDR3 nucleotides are TGTGCCACCAGACGGGTGGGGGCGAACCCAGGAGATACGCAGTATTTT.

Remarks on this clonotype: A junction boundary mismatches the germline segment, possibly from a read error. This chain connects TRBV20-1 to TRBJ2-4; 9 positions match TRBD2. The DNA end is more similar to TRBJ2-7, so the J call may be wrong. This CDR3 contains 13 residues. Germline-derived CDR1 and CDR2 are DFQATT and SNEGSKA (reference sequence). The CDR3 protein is CGATLAGPYEQYF. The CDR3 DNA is TGCGGTGCCACCCTAGCGGGGCCCTACGAGCAGTACTTC.

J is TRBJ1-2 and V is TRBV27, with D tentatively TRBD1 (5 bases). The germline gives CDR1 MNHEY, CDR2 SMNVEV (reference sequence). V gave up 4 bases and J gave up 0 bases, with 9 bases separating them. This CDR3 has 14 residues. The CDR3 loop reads CASSWGGANYGYTF. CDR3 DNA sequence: TGTGCCAGCAGTTGGGGCGGAGCTAACTATGGCTACACCTTC.

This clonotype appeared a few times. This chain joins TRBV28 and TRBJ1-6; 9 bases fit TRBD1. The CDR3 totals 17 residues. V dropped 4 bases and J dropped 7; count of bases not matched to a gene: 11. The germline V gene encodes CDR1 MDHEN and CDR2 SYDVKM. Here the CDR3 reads CASSSLQGATGNSPLHF. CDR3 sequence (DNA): TGTGCCAGCAGTTCATTACAGGGGGCGACGGGCAATTCACCCCTCCACTTT.

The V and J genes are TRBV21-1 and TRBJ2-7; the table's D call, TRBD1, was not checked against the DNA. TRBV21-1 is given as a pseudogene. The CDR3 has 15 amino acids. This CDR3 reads CASSKPRQGAYEQYF. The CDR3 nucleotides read TGTGCCAGCAGCAAACCCCGACAGGGGGCCTACGAGCAGTACTTC.

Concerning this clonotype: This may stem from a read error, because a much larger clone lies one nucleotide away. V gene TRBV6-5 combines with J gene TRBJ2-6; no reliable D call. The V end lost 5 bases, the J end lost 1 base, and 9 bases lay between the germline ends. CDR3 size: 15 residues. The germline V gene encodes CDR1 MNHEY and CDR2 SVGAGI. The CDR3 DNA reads TGTGCCAGCAGTCACTTTCCGTCTGGGGCCAACGTCCTGACTTTC. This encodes CASSHFPSGANVLTF.

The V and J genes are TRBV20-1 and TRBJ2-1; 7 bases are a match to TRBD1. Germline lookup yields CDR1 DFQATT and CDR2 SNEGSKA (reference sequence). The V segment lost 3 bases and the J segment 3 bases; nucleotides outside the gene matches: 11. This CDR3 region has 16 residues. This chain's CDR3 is CSASLLGGFFYNEQFF. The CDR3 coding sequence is TGCAGTGCTAGCCTATTAGGGGGCTTCTTCTACAATGAGCAGTTCTTC.

The CDR3 sequence is CASSRAGTANRGEQYF. CDR3 coding DNA: TGTGCCAGCAGCCGTGCCGGGACAGCCAACCGGGGTGAGCAGTACTTC. The chain links TRBV11-1 to TRBJ2-7; 7 bases fit TRBD1. This CDR3 region has 16 residues. Germline assignment: CDR1 SGHAT and CDR2 FQDESV (reference sequence). J lost 7 bases, V lost 5 bases, and 17 bases had no gene match.

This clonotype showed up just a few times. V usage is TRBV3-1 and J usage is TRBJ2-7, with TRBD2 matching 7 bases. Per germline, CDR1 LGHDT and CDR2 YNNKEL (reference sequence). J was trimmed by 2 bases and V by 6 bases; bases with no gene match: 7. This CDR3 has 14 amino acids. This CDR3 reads CASRPGGSPYEQYF. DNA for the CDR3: TGTGCCAGCAGACCCGGGGGGTCCCCCTACGAGCAGTACTTC.

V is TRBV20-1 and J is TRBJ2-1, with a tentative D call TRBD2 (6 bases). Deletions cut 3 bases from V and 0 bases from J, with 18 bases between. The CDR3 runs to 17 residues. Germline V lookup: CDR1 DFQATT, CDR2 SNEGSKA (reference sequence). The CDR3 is CSASRAGTLSSYNEQFF. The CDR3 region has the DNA TGCAGTGCTAGTCGGGCGGGGACGCTGAGCTCCTACAATGAGCAGTTCTTC.

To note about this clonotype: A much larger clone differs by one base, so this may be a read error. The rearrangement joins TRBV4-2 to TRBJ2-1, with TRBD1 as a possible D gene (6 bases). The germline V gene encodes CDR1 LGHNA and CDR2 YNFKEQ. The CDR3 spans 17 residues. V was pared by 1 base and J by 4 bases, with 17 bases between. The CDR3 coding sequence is TGTGCCAGCAGCCAAGGATCGGCCGGACAGACTTACAATGAGCAGTTCTTC. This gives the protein CASSQGSAGQTYNEQFF.

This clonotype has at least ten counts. The CDR3 sequence: CASSEGRGNIQYF. The CDR3 DNA reads as TGCGCCAGCAGTGAAGGCAGGGGAAACATTCAGTACTTC. The chain has TRBV10-2 and TRBJ2-4; a weak D match, TRBD1 (6 bases). The CDR3 runs 13 residues. The V gene lost 3 bases and the J gene lost 6 bases, with 9 bases spanning the gap. Looked up from germline, CDR1 is WSHSY and CDR2 is SAAADI.

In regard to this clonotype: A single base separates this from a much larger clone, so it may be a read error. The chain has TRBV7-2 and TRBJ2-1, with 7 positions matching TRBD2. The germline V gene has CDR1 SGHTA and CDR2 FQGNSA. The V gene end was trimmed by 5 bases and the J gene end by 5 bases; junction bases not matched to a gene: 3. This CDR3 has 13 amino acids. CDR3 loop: CASSHLADNEQFF. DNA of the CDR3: TGTGCCAGCAGCCATCTAGCGGACAATGAGCAGTTCTTC.

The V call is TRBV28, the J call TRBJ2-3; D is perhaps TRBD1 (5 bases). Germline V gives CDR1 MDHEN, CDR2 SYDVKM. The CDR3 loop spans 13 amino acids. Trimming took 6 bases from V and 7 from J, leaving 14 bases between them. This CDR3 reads CASRAGSHHTQYF. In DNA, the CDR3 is TGTGCCAGCAGGGCAGGGTCCCATCATACGCAGTATTTT.

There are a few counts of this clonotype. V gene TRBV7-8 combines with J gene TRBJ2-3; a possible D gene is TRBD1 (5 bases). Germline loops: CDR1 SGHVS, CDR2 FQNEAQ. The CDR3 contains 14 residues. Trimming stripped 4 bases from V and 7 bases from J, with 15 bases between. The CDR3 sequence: CASSSPRGAYTQYF. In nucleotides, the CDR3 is TGTGCCAGCAGCTCCCCCCGTGGGGCCTATACGCAGTATTTT.

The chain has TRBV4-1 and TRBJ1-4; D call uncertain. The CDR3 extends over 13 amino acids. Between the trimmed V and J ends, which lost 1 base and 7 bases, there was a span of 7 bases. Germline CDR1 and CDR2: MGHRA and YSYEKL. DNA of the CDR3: TGCGCCAGCAGCCAAGTCCCGACTGAAAAACTGTTTTTT. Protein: CASSQVPTEKLFF.

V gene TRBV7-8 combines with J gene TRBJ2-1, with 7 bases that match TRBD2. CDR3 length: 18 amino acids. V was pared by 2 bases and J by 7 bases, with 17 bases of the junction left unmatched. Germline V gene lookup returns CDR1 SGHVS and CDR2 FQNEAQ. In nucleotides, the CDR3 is TGTGCCAGCAGCTTAATTCCGGGGGGACTACACCCAGGGAATGAGCAGTTCTTC. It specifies CASSLIPGGLHPGNEQFF.

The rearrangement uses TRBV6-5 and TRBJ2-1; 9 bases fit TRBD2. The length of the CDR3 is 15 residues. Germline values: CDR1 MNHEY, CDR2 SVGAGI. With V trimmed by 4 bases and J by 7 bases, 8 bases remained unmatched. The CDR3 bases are TGTGCCAGCAGTTCCCCCGGACTAGCGCCGAATGAGCAGTTCTTC. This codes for CASSSPGLAPNEQFF.